A single sample is the source of the 9 T cell receptor beta chains below, sequenced in a study of T cells in Graves' hyperthyroidism and ophthalmopathy. Researchers took RNA transcripts and amplified the TCR beta CDR3 regions from them. When the TCR CDR3 underwent first-round RT-PCR, the HTBI primer set was used. TCRdb independently ran MiXCR on the multiplex PCR reads; one entry per CDR3 protein. The sample holds some 550,000 distinct CDR3 sequences, more than 15% seen once. Input material: blood. These receptors were collected from a woman aged 40 to 55 with Graves' ophthalmopathy.

This clonotype showed up many times. The genes are TRBV5-1 and TRBJ2-7, with a tentative D call TRBD2 (5 bases). The germline V gene has CDR1 SGHRS and CDR2 YFSETQ. Trimming cost V 4 bases and J 0 bases, with 11 bases left between them. The CDR3 is 14 amino acids. In DNA form, the CDR3 reads TGCGCCAGCAGCCCGACACTAGGCTCCTACGAGCAGTACTTC. It specifies CASSPTLGSYEQYF.

This clonotype was recorded at least ten times. The chain combines TRBV18 with TRBJ2-7, with no clear D. V lost 3 bases, J lost 2 bases, and 5 bases lay in between. Looked up from germline, CDR1 is KGHSH and CDR2 is LQKENI. The CDR3 runs to 12 residues. The CDR3 reads CASSPDTYEQYF. The CDR3 DNA is TGTGCCAGCTCACCTGACACCTACGAGCAGTACTTC.

The chain joins TRBV5-1 to TRBJ2-1; D tentatively fits TRBD1 or TRBD2 (6 bases each). This CDR3 has 20 amino acids. Per germline, CDR1 SGHRS and CDR2 YFSETQ. Trimming took 6 bases from V and 7 from J, leaving 35 bases between them. For the CDR3, the DNA is TGCGCCAGCACTATGAACGAGAAGGGGGGCTCGGTATCTAGTAAGAATGAGCAGTTCTTC. It translates to CASTMNEKGGSVSSKNEQFF.

This clonotype came up many times. The CDR3 nucleotides are TGTGCCAGCTCACCTCCAGCGGGAACGACTCACAATGAGCAGTTCTTC. Translated: CASSPPAGTTHNEQFF. V is TRBV18 and J is TRBJ2-1; TRBD2 matches at 7 bases. Per the germline V gene, CDR1 is KGHSH and CDR2 is LQKENI. The trim removed 3 bases at V and 5 bases at J, leaving 10 bases unmatched. The CDR3 runs 16 residues.

The sample holds many counts of this clonotype. The CDR3 nucleotides are TGTGCCAGCAGCTTATGGACAGGGCTCTCCTACAATGAGCAGTTCTTC. Translating it yields CASSLWTGLSYNEQFF. This chain connects TRBV5-8 to TRBJ2-1, with 8 bases that match TRBD1. Germline-derived CDR1 and CDR2 are SGHTS and YDEGEE. The junction had 4 bases not matched to a gene; V was cut back by 2 bases and J by 0 bases. This CDR3 is 16 amino acids long.

The chain has TRBV12-3 or TRBV12-4 and TRBJ1-2; 10 bases are a match to TRBD1. V lost 1 base and J lost 5; bases outside the gene matches: 4. CDR3 length: 15 residues. Written as DNA, the CDR3 is TGTGCCAGCAGTTTAGTGACAGGGGGCCGGTATGGCTACACCTTC. Protein product: CASSLVTGGRYGYTF.

This clonotype occurred a few times. The V gene is TRBV15, the J gene TRBJ2-1; 12 bases align to TRBD2. CDR1 and CDR2 from the germline V gene are LNHNV and YYDKDF (reference sequence). V was clipped by 9 bases and J by 7 bases; unmatched bases: 7. This CDR3 is 14 amino acids long. In DNA form, the CDR3 reads TGTGCCACATCTAGCGGGAGGGCCCCTAATGAGCAGTTCTTC. Protein product: CATSSGRAPNEQFF.

This clonotype was seen a handful of times. The rearrangement uses TRBV6-1 and TRBJ1-5; D remains ambiguous. V was trimmed by 5 bases and J by 7 bases, leaving 12 bases between them. Looked up from germline, CDR1 is MNHNS and CDR2 is SASEGT. The CDR3 runs to 13 residues. The CDR3: CASSPSGWQPQHF. CDR3 coding DNA: TGTGCCAGCAGTCCCTCGGGGTGGCAGCCCCAGCATTTT.

The table lists this clonotype with many counts. V and J are TRBV2 and TRBJ2-2, with unresolved D. CDR3 length equals 15 residues. CDR1 SNHLY and CDR2 FYNNEI come from the germline V gene. The germline V and J ends were trimmed by 7 bases and 4 bases, with 16 bases remaining between them. CDR3 sequence (DNA): TGTGCCAGCACTCCTCAGCCGCGGTTCACCGGGGAGCTGTTTTTT. It codes for CASTPQPRFTGELFF.